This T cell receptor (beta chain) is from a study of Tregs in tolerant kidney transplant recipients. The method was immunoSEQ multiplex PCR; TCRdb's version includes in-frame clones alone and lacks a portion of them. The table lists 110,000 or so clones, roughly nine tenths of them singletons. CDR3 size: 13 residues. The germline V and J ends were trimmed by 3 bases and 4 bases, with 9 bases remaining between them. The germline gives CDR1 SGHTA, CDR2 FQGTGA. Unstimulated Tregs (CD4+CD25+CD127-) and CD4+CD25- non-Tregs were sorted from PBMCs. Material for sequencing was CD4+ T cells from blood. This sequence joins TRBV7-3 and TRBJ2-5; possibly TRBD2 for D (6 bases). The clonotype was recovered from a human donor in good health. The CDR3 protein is CASSFGSGETQYF. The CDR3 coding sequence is TGTGCCAGCAGCTTCGGTAGCGGAGAGACCCAGTACTTC.